These 23 T cell receptor beta chains were all obtained from the same sample, sequenced in a study of blood T cell repertoires in COVID-19. The data were produced by immunoSEQ multiplex PCR, yet TCRdb's version contains in-frame clones alone and is incomplete. This table holds 150,000 to 170,000 clones, about 90% found once. The specimen sequenced was peripheral blood. The receptors were gathered from a man aged 45-60 years with acute or convalescent COVID-19.

Details on this clone: The junction departs from germline at one end; a sequencing error may be responsible. The V gene is TRBV20-1, the J gene TRBJ1-1; D remains unclear. Germline CDR1 and CDR2: DFQATT and SNEGSKA (reference sequence). This CDR3 comprises 8 residues. The CDR3 coding sequence is TGCAGTGCAACAAGGAGTGTGTTT. Translated: CSATRSVF.

This rearrangement joins TRBV28 to TRBJ2-6; possibly TRBD1 for D (6 bases). Germline loops: CDR1 MDHEN, CDR2 SYDVKM. The CDR3 is made up of 17 amino acids. V lost 4 bases and J 0 bases, leaving 13 bases between the germline ends. CDR3 in DNA: TGTGCCAGCAGTTCGACAGGAAGGAGCTCTGGGGCCAACGTCCTGACTTTC. Amino acids: CASSSTGRSSGANVLTF.

This clone was seen only once. The chain employs TRBV6-1 and TRBJ2-7; D is possibly TRBD2 (5 bases). Trimming took 3 bases from V and 2 from J, leaving 14 bases between them. The CDR3 spans 15 residues. Germline V gives CDR1 MNHNS, CDR2 SASEGT. The CDR3 here is CASSDSGVLTYEQYF. CDR3 DNA: TGTGCCAGCAGTGATTCCGGGGTCCTGACCTACGAGCAGTACTTC.

The genes are TRBV30 and TRBJ1-6; 7 bases map to TRBD1. The J segment lost 5 bases and the V segment lost 5 bases, leaving 3 bases of the junction unmatched. Germline V CDR1 and CDR2: GTSNPN, SVGIG (reference sequence). This CDR3 is 13 amino acids long. In nucleotides, the CDR3 is TGTGCCTGGGCGGACAGGAATAATTCACCCCTCCACTTT. Protein: CAWADRNNSPLHF.

This clone was recorded a few times. The J gene is TRBJ2-7, the V gene TRBV18; 10 nucleotides match TRBD2. V shed 2 bases and J 4 bases; nucleotides not matched to a gene: 5. The germline CDR1 and CDR2 sequences are KGHSH and LQKENI. This CDR3 spans 15 amino acids. CDR3: CASSPYPSGSYEQYF. CDR3 bases: TGTGCCAGCTCACCATACCCTAGCGGGAGTTACGAGCAGTACTTC.

CDR3 sequence (DNA): TGTGCCAGCAGCTTGGGGCCGTCCCAGTACTTC. Protein sequence: CASSLGPSQYF. The chain joins TRBV5-6 to TRBJ2-5; D uncertain. The CDR3 loop spans 11 amino acids. Germline V gene sequence: CDR1 SGHDT, CDR2 YYEEEE. Trimming removed 0 bases from V and 9 bases from J, with 6 bases in between.

This clone showed up just once. The V and J genes are TRBV6-5 and TRBJ2-1, with 10 bases matching TRBD1. The CDR3 has 15 amino acids. Per germline, CDR1 MNHEY and CDR2 SVGAGI. The trim removed 2 bases at V and 2 bases at J, leaving 0 bases unmatched. The CDR3 region is CASSYGQGAYNEQFF. The CDR3 DNA follows: TGTGCCAGCAGTTACGGACAGGGGGCCTACAATGAGCAGTTCTTC.

The chain joins TRBV24-1 to TRBJ1-1; weak D call: TRBD1 (5 bases). Trimming took off 0 bases at V and 1 base at J, with 14 bases between the two ends. CDR3 length: 17 residues. Germline assignment: CDR1 KGHDR and CDR2 SFDVKD. The CDR3 reads CATSDLPGHPRNTEAFF. CDR3 coding DNA: TGTGCCACCAGTGATTTGCCCGGACACCCTAGGAACACTGAAGCTTTCTTT.

V and J are TRBV9 and TRBJ2-2, with D perhaps matching TRBD2 (7 bases). The CDR3 contains 16 residues. Trimming stripped 6 bases from V and 2 bases from J, with 17 bases between. Germline CDR1 reads SGDLS; CDR2 reads YYNGEE. CDR3 coding DNA: TGTGCCAGCACCCAAGGGGGGGGCTATAACACCGGGGAGCTGTTTTTT. Translating it yields CASTQGGGYNTGELFF.

The chain joins TRBV5-4 to TRBJ2-1, with 10 nucleotides matching TRBD2. CDR1 SGHNT and CDR2 YYREEE come from the germline V gene (reference sequence). Trimming took 1 base from V and 12 from J; bases not matched to a gene: 7. The CDR3 loop spans 14 amino acids. The CDR3 DNA is TGTGCCAGCAGCTTGCGGTTCTTAGCGGGGGGGCAGTTCTTC. Amino acids: CASSLRFLAGGQFF.

This chain uses TRBV27 with TRBJ1-6; TRBD1 might be the D (6 bases). The CDR3 has 16 residues. Germline-derived CDR1 and CDR2 are MNHEY and SMNVEV (reference sequence). V was cut by 7 bases and J by 5 bases, with 18 bases left in between. In DNA, the CDR3 is TGTGCCAGCAAAGGGGGGGGAGGGGTTAATAATTCACCCCTCCACTTT. It is translated as CASKGGGGVNNSPLHF.

The chain employs TRBV5-4 and TRBJ2-1; TRBD2 aligns across 9 bases. Germline V gene data show CDR1 as SGHNT and CDR2 as YYREEE (reference sequence). The CDR3 consists of 14 residues. The V gene end was trimmed by 5 bases and the J gene end by 9 bases; junction bases not matched to a gene: 9. CDR3 loop: CASSFSGSSSEQFF. The CDR3 DNA is TGTGCCAGCAGTTTTAGCGGGAGTAGTAGTGAGCAGTTCTTC.

This chain links TRBV4-3 with TRBJ1-6, with TRBD1 identical over 8 bases. The V and J ends lost 0 bases and 0 bases, in that order; junction bases with no gene match: 7. The CDR3 is made up of 19 amino acids. Per the germline V gene, CDR1 is LGHNA and CDR2 is YSLEER. DNA of the CDR3: TGCGCCAGCAGCCAAGATCGTAGTGGGACAGGCTCCTATAATTCACCCCTCCACTTT. Translation: CASSQDRSGTGSYNSPLHF.

The gene calls are TRBV18 and TRBJ2-3; 10 bases are a match to TRBD2. V lost 5 bases and J lost 2; bases outside the gene matches: 7. Germline V lookup: CDR1 KGHSH, CDR2 LQKENI. This CDR3 region has 16 residues. The CDR3, as DNA: TGTGCCAGCTCATTGCTAGCGGGGGCGACCACAGATACGCAGTATTTT. This gives the protein CASSLLAGATTDTQYF.

This clone has only a few counts. CDR3 nucleotides: TGTGCCAGCAGCCCCTGGGGACTCTCCTGGGATTACAATGAGCAGTTCTTC. Protein sequence: CASSPWGLSWDYNEQFF. The genes are TRBV3-1 (or the pseudogene TRBV3-2) and TRBJ2-1, with a weak D call TRBD2 (6 bases). CDR3 size: 17 residues. Germline V lookup: CDR1 LGHDT, CDR2 YNNKEL (reference sequence). Trimming cost V 4 bases and J 4 bases, with 20 bases left between them.

This clone was picked up one time. The rearrangement joins TRBV9 to TRBJ2-2; D gene ambiguous. CDR1 is SGDLS, CDR2 YYNGEE, per germline. The CDR3 spans 15 residues. V was shortened by 4 bases and J by 4 bases, with 14 bases between the two germline ends. This CDR3 is CASSPLHSPTGELFF. The DNA for the CDR3 is TGTGCCAGCAGCCCACTTCACTCCCCCACCGGGGAGCTGTTTTTT.

The rearrangement joins TRBV3-1 (or the pseudogene TRBV3-2) to TRBJ1-6, with D tentatively TRBD1 (5 bases). V was pared by 1 base and J by 9 bases, with 10 bases between. CDR3 length: 14 residues. The V gene's germline CDR1 is LGHDT and CDR2 YNNKEL (reference sequence). The DNA for the CDR3 is TGTGCCAGCAGCCAAGGACAGAGGAGTTCACCCCTCCACTTT. This gives the protein CASSQGQRSSPLHF.

The CDR3 region has the DNA TGTGCCTGGAGTGTAGACAGGGTGGGCTATGGCTACACCTTC. Translating gives CAWSVDRVGYGYTF. The chain combines TRBV30 with TRBJ1-2; 7 nucleotides match TRBD1. Germline CDR1 is GTSNPN and CDR2 is SVGIG (reference sequence). This CDR3 is 14 amino acids long. V gave up 0 bases and J gave up 4 bases; unmatched junction bases: 5.

The DNA for the CDR3 is TGTGCCAGCACCCTCCAGGGGGGCACAGATACGCAGTATTTT. Protein sequence: CASTLQGGTDTQYF. This chain uses TRBV2 with TRBJ2-3; TRBD1 agrees at 7 bases. The CDR3 has 14 residues. The germline V gene has CDR1 SNHLY and CDR2 FYNNEI. The ends lost 7 bases at V and 1 base at J; junction bases unmatched: 5.

The rearrangement uses TRBV6-1 and TRBJ2-7, with 7 nucleotides matching TRBD2. CDR1 and CDR2 (germline): MNHNS, SASEGT. This CDR3 has 14 residues. Trimming at V came to 2 bases and at J to 3 bases, leaving 4 bases not matched to a gene. The CDR3: CASSESGNRYEQYF. CDR3 sequence (DNA): TGTGCCAGCAGTGAAAGCGGGAACCGCTACGAGCAGTACTTC.

CDR3 DNA: TGCGCCAGCAGCTTGGGGGGCGGGGGCGCCTACGAGCAGTACTTC. Its protein product is CASSLGGGGAYEQYF. The chain uses TRBV5-1 and TRBJ2-7; tentative D call: TRBD2 (7 bases). CDR3 size: 15 residues. Trimming took 0 bases from V and 2 from J, leaving 12 bases between them. CDR1 and CDR2 from the germline V gene are SGHRS and YFSETQ.

This sequence joins TRBV10-3 and TRBJ2-5; 14 bases are shared with TRBD2. This CDR3 has 15 amino acids. V shed 8 bases and J 5 bases; nucleotides not matched to a gene: 7. CDR1 ENHRY and CDR2 SYGVKD come from the germline V gene. CDR3 sequence reads: CAIATSGGAGETQYF. The CDR3 DNA is TGTGCCATCGCGACTAGCGGGGGGGCGGGGGAGACCCAGTACTTC.

A single count supports this clone. One end of the junction varies from germline; a read error may be responsible. This sequence joins TRBV7-9 and TRBJ2-2; perhaps TRBD2 as D (6 bases). This CDR3 comprises 17 residues. Germline V lookup: CDR1 SEHNR, CDR2 FQNEAQ (reference sequence). This chain's CDR3 is CASSLGPGGAGTEELFF. The CDR3 DNA reads TGTGCCAGCAGCTTAGGCCCAGGAGGGGCGGGCACCGAGGAGCTGTTTTTT.